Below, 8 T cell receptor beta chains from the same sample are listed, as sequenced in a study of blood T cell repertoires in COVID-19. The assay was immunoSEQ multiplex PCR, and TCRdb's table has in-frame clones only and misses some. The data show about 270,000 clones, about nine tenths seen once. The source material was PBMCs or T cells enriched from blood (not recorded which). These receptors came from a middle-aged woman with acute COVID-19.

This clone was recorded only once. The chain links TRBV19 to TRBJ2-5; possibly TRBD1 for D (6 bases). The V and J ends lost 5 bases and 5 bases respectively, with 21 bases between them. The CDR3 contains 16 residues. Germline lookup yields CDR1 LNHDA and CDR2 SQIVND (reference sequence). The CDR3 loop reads CASSVWDTRIGETQYF. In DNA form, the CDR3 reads TGTGCCAGTAGTGTTTGGGACACCAGAATAGGGGAGACCCAGTACTTC. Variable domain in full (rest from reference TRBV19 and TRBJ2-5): DGGITQSPKYLFRKEGQNVTLSCEQNLNHDAMYWYRQDPGQGLRLIYYSQIVNDFQKGDIAEGYSVSREKKESFPLTVTSAQKNPTAFYLCASSVWDTRIGETQYFGPGTRLLVL.

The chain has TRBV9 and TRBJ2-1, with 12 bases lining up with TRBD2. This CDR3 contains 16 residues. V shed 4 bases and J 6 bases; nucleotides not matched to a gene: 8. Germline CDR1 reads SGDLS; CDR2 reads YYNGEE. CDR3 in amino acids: CASSPGLLAGGNEQFF. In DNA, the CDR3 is TGTGCCAGCAGCCCAGGGTTACTAGCGGGAGGCAATGAGCAGTTCTTC.

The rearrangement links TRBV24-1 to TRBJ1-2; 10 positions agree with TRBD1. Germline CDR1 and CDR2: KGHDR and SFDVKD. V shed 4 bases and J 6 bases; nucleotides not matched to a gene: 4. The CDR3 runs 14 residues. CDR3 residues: CATSDKGQGNGYTF. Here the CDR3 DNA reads TGTGCCACCAGTGACAAGGGACAGGGGAATGGCTACACCTTC.

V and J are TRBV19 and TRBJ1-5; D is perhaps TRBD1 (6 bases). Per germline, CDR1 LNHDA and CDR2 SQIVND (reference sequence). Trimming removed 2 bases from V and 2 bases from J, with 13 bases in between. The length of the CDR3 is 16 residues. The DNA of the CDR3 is TGTGCCAGTAGTATACCGACACCAGGGGGCAATCAGCCCCAGCATTTT. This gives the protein CASSIPTPGGNQPQHF.

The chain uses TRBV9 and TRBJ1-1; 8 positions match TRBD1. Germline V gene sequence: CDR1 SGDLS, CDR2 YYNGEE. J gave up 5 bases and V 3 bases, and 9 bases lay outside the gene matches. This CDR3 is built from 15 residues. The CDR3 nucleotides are TGTGCCAGCAGCGAAGGACAGGGTCTTGGGACTGAAGCTTTCTTT. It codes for CASSEGQGLGTEAFF. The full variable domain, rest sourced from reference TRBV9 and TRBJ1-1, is DSGVTQTPKHLITATGQRVTLRCSPRSGDLSVYWYQQSLDQGLQFLIQYYNGEERAKGNILERFSAQQFPDLHSELNLSSLELGDSALYFCASSEGQGLGTEAFFGQGTRLTVV.

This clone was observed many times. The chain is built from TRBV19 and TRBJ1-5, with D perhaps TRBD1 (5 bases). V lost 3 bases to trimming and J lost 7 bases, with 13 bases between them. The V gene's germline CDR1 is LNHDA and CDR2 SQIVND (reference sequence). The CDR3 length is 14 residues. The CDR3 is CASSIRGGDQPQHF. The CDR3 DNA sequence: TGTGCCAGTAGTATTCGGGGGGGGGACCAGCCCCAGCATTTT.

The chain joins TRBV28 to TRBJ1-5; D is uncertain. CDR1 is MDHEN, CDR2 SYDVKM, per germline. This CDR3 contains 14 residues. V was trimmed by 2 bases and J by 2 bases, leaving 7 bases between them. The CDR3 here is CASSLAGRNQPQHF. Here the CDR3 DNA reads TGTGCCAGCAGTTTAGCGGGCCGCAATCAGCCCCAGCATTTT.

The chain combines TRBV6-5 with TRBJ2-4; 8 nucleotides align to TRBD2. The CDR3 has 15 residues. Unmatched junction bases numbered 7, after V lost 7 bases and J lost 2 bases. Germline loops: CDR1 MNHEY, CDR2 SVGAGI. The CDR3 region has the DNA TGTGCCAGCACCCCCCGGGGGGGGACCAAAAACATTCAGTACTTC. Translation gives CASTPRGGTKNIQYF.